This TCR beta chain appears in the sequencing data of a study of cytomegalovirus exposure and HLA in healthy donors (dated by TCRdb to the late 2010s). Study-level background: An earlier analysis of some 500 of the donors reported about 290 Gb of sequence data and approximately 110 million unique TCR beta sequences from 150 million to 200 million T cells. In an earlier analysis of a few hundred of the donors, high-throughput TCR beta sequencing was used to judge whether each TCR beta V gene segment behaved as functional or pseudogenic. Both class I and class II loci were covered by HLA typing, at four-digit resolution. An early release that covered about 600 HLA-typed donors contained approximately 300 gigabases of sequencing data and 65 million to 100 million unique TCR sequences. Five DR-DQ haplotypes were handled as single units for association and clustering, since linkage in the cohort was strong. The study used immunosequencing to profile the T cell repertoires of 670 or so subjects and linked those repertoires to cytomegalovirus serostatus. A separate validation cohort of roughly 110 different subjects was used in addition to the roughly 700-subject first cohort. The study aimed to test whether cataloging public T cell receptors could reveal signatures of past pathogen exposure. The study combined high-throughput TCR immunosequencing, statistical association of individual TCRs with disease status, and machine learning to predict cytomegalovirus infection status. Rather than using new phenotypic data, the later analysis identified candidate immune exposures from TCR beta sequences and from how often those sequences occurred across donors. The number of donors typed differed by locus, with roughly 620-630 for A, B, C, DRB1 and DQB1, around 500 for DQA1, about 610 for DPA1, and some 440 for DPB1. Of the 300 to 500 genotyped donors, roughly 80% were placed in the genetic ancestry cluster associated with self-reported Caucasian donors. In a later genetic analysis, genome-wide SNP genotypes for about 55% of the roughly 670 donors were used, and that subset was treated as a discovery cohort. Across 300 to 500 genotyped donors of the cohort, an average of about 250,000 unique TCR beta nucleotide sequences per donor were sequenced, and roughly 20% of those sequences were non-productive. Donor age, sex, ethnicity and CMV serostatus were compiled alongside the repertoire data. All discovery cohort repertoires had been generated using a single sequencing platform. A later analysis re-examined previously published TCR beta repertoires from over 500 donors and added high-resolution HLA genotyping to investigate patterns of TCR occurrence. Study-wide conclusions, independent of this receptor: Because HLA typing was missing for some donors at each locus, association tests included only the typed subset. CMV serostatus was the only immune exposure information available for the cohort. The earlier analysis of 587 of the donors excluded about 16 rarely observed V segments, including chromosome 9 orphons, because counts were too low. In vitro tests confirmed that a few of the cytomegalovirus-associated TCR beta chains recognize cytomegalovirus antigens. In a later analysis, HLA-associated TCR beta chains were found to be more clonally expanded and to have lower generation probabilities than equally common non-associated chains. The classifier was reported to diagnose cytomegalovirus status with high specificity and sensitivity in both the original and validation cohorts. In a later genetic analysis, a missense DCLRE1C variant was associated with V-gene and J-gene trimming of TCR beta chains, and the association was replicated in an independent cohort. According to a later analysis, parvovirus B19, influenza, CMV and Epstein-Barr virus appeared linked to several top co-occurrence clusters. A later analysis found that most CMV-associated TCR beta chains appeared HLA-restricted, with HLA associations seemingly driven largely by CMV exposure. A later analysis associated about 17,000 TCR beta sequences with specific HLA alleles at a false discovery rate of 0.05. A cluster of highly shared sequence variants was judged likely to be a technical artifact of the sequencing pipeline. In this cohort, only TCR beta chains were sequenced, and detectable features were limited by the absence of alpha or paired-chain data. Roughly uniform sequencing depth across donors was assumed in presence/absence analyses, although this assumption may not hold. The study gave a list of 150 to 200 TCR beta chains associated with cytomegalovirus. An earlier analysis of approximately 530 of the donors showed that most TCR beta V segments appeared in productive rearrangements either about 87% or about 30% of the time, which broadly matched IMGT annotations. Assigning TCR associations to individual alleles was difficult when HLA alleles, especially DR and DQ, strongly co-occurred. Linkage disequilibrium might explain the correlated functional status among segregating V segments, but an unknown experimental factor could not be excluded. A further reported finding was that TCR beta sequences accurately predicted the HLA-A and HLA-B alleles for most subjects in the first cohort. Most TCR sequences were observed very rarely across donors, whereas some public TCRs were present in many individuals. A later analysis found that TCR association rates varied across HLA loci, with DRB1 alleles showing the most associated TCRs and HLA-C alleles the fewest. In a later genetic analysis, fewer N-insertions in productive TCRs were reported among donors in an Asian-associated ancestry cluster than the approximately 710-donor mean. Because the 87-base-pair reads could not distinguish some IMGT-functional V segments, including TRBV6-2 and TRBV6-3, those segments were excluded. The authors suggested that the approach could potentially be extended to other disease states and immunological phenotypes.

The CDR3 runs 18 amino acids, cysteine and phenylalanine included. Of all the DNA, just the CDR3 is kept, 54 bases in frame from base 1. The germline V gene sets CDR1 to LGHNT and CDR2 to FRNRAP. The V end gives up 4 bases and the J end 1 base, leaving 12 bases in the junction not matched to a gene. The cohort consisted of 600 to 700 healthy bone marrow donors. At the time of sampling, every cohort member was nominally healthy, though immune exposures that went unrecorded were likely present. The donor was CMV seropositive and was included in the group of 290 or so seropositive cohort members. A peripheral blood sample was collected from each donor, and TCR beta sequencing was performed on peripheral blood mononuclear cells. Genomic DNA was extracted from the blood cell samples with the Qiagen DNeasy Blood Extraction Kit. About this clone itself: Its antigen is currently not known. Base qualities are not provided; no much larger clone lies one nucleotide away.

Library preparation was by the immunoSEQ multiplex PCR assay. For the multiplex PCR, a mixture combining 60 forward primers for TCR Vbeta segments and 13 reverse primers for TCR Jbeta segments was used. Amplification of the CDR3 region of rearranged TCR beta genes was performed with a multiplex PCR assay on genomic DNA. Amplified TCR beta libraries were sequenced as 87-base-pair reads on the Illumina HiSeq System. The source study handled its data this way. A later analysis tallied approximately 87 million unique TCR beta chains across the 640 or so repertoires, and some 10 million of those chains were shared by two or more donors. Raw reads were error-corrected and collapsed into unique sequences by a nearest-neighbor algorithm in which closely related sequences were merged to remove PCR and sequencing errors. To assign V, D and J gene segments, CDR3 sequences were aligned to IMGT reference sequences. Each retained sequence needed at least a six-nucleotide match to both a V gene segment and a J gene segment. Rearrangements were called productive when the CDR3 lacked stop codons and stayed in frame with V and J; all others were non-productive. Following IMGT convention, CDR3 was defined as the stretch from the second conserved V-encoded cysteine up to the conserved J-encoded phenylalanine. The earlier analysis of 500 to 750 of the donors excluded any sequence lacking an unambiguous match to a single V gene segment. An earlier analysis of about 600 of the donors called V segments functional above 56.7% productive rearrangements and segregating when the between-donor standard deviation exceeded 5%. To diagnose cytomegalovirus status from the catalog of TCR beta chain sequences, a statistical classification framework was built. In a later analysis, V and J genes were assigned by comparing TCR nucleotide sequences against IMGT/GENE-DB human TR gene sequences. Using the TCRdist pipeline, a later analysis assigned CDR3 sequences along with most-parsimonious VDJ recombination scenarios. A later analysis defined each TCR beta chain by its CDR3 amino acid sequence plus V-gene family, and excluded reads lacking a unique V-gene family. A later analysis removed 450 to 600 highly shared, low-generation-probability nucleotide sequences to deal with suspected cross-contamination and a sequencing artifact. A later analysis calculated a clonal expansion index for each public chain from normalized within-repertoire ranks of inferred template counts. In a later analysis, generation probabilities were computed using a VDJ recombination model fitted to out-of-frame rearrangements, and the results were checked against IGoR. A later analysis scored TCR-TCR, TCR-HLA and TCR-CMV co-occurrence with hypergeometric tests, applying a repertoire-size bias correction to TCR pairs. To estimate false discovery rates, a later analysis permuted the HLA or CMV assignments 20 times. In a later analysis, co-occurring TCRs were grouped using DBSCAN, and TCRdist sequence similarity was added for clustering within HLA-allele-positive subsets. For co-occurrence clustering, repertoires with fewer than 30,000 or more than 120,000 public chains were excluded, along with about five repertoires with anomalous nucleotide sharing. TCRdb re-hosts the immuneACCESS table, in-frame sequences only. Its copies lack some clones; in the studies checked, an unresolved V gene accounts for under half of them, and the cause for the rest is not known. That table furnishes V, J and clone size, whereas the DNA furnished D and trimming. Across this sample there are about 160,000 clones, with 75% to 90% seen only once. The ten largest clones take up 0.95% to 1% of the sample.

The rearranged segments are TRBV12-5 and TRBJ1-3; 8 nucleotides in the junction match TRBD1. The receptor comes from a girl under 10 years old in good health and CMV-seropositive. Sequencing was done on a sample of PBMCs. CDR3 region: CASGWGQAMVGSGNTIYF. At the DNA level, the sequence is TGTGCTAGTGGTTGGGGACAGGCAATGGTGGGGTCTGGAAACACCATATATTTT.